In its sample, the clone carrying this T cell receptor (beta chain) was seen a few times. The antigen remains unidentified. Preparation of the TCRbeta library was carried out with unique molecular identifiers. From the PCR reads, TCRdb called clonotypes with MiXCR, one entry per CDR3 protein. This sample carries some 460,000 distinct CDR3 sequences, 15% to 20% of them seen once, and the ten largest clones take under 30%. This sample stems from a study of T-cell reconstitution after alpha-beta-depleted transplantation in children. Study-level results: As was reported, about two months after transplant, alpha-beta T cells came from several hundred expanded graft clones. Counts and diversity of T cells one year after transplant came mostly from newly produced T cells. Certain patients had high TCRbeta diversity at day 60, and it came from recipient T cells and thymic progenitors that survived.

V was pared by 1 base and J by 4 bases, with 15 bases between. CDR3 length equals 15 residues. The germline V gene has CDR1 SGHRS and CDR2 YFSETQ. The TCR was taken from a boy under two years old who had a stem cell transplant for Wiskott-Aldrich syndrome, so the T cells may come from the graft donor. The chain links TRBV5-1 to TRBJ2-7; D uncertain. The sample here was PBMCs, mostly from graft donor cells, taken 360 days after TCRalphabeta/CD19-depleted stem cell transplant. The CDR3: CASSLFTEMRYEQYF. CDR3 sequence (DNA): TGCGCCAGCAGCTTGTTTACAGAAATGAGATACGAGCAGTACTTC. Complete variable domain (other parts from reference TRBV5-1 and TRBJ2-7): KAGVTQTPRYLIKTRGQQVTLSCSPISGHRSVSWYQQTPGQGLQFLFEYFSETQRNKGNFPGRFSGRQFSNSRSEMNVSTLELGDSALYLCASSLFTEMRYEQYFGPGTRLTVT.